This entry concerns a single T cell receptor beta chain. Its target is not known. V shed 5 bases, J shed 2 bases, and the junction held 6 bases outside the gene matches. Germline lookup yields CDR1 LNHDA and CDR2 SQIVND (reference sequence). CDR3 length: 15 residues. Investigators profiled TCR beta VDJ and CDR3 from genomic DNA template. TCRdb re-analysed the reads in MiXCR, keeping a single row per CDR3 protein. The sample yields about 270,000 distinct CDR3 sequences, roughly 50% seen once. This specimen belongs to a study of CD8+CD57+ T cells in acquired aplastic anemia. As for the study in general: Mean DNA quantity obtained from sorted CD4+ and CD8+ cells was around 3.2 ug. Study results and limitations: Significance was not reached for CD8+ Simpson's diversity between patients and controls.

The J gene is TRBJ2-7, the V gene TRBV19, with 10 bases lining up with TRBD1. Sequencing was done on a sample of sorted CD4+, CD8+, or CD8+CD57+ T cells (not recorded which) from PBMCs. This TCR was recovered from a human donor with severe aplastic anemia or a healthy control (not recorded which). In DNA form, the CDR3 reads TGTGCCAGTAGTCGTAGGGACAGGGGCCCCTACGAGCAGTACTTC. Protein sequence: CASSRRDRGPYEQYF.